The 14 T cell receptor beta chains reported below all come from one sample, sequenced in a study of beta chain features in type 1 diabetes. Sequencing targeted expressed TCRB transcripts, as all isolated RNA had been reverse transcribed. Profiled with immunoSEQ multiplex PCR; TCRdb holds only in-frame clones, not every one. The sample records 150,000 to 190,000 clones, approximately 10% being singletons. The material sequenced was central memory CD4+ T cells from blood. Every receptor here comes from a young man in good health.

The chain uses TRBV5-6 and TRBJ2-5; 10 bases are shared with TRBD1. The J call is uncertain, as TRBJ2-7 better fits the DNA end. Germline V gene sequence: CDR1 SGHDT, CDR2 YYEEEE. This CDR3 is 15 amino acids long. CDR3 coding DNA: TGTGCCAGCAGCTTCGGGACAGGGGCATCCTACGAGCAGTACTTC. Translated, it gives CASSFGTGASYEQYF.

The chain is built from TRBV28 and TRBJ2-7; D is ambiguous. V lost 2 bases, J lost 4 bases, and 12 bases lay in between. The CDR3 length is 14 residues. Germline loops: CDR1 MDHEN, CDR2 SYDVKM. The CDR3 reads CASSLLTDEYEQYF. The DNA for the CDR3 is TGTGCCAGCAGTTTACTTACGGACGAGTACGAGCAGTACTTC.

A word on this clone: A far more abundant clone sits one base away, making this likely a read error. The V and J genes are TRBV28 and TRBJ1-4; tentatively, D is TRBD1 (6 bases). Germline values: CDR1 MDHEN, CDR2 SYDVKM. This CDR3 comprises 15 residues. CDR3 bases: TGTGCCATCAGTTTCACAGGGTCAACTAATGAAAAACTGTTTTTT. Its protein product is CAISFTGSTNEKLFF.

The chain recombines TRBV29-1 with TRBJ1-1; TRBD1 agrees at 7 bases. This CDR3 spans 11 amino acids. Germline V gene lookup returns CDR1 SQVTM and CDR2 ANQGSEA. V lost 5 bases to trimming and J lost 7 bases; unmatched junction nucleotides: 4. This CDR3 reads CSVSNRGEAFF. Written as DNA, the CDR3 is TGCAGCGTTAGTAACAGGGGTGAAGCTTTCTTT.

This clone occurred a few times. The chain uses TRBV29-1 and TRBJ1-5; TRBD1 matches 9 bases. Losses at the gene ends were 7 bases for V and 7 bases for J; bases not matched to a gene: 8. This CDR3 comprises 13 residues. The V gene's germline CDR1 is SQVTM and CDR2 ANQGSEA. CDR3 residues: CSALQGAGQPQHF. The CDR3 DNA sequence: TGCAGCGCCCTACAGGGGGCGGGCCAGCCCCAGCATTTT. The full variable domain, its missing parts supplied by reference TRBV29-1 and TRBJ1-5, is SAVISQKPSRDICQRGTSLTIQCQVDSQVTMMFWYRQQPGQSLTLIATANQGSEATYESGFVIDKFPISRPNLTFSTLTVSNMSPEDSSIYLCSALQGAGQPQHFGDGTRLSIL.

The rearrangement links TRBV2 to TRBJ2-3; D is unclear. Deletions cut 10 bases from V and 3 bases from J, with 20 bases between. This CDR3 is 15 amino acids long. Germline V CDR1 and CDR2: SNHLY, FYNNEI. The CDR3 DNA reads as TGTGCCACCTCAGCCCGTTGGGGTAGTACAGATACGCAGTATTTT. This translates into CATSARWGSTDTQYF.

This clone was counted between two and nine times. Other DNA sequences within the sample encode an identical CDR3. The J gene is TRBJ1-1, the V gene TRBV29-1; TRBD1 agrees at 9 bases. J gave up 0 bases and V 6 bases, and 5 bases lay outside the gene matches. Per germline, CDR1 SQVTM and CDR2 ANQGSEA. The CDR3 totals 14 residues. The chain's CDR3 is CSVGGQGMNTEAFF. Here the CDR3 DNA reads TGCAGCGTAGGCGGACAGGGGATGAACACTGAAGCTTTCTTT.

The chain links TRBV18 to TRBJ2-1, with 14 nucleotides matching TRBD2. Germline trimming cut 3 bases from V and 7 bases from J; bases unmatched to any gene: 2. Germline values: CDR1 KGHSH, CDR2 LQKENI. The CDR3 is 15 residues long. The CDR3: CASSPGLAGVNEQFF. The CDR3 DNA sequence: TGTGCCAGCTCACCGGGACTAGCGGGAGTTAATGAGCAGTTCTTC.

In this sample, this clone turned up a few times. V usage is TRBV30 and J usage is TRBJ2-7; D is undetermined. Germline V lookup: CDR1 GTSNPN, CDR2 SVGIG (reference sequence). The length of the CDR3 is 12 residues. Trimming removed 0 bases from V and 4 bases from J, with 7 bases in between. The DNA of the CDR3 is TGTGCCTGGAGTGTTTCCCTTTACGAGCAGTACTTC. Its protein product is CAWSVSLYEQYF.

The V and J genes are TRBV9 and TRBJ1-2, with TRBD1 identical over 10 bases. CDR1 SGDLS and CDR2 YYNGEE come from the germline V gene. The CDR3 length is 17 residues. Losses at the gene ends were 3 bases for V and 2 bases for J; bases not matched to a gene: 10. CDR3 protein: CASSDTGQGRTNYGYTF. For the CDR3, the DNA is TGTGCCAGCAGCGACACGGGACAGGGGAGGACGAACTATGGCTACACCTTC.

A few counts support this clone. In nucleotides, the CDR3 is TGTGCCAGCAGTCGGGACAGCCTTAGCAATCAGCCCCAGCATTTT. This codes for CASSRDSLSNQPQHF. V and J are TRBV6-5 and TRBJ1-5, with 7 bases aligning to TRBD1. This CDR3 contains 15 residues. CDR1 MNHEY and CDR2 SVGAGI come from the germline V gene. Trimming took 5 bases from V and 0 from J; bases not matched to a gene: 4.

V is TRBV5-4 and J is TRBJ2-5; 10 bases map to TRBD2. The germline V gene encodes CDR1 SGHNT and CDR2 YYREEE (reference sequence). The CDR3 is 17 residues long. J was trimmed by 5 bases and V by 4 bases; bases with no gene match: 14. The CDR3 sequence is CASSGGGGSGRRETQYF. In nucleotides, the CDR3 is TGTGCCAGCAGCGGGGGTGGAGGTAGCGGGAGGAGGGAGACCCAGTACTTC.

About this clone itself: No conserved phenylalanine or tryptophan is present at the end of the CDR3, so a read error is the likely explanation. It is unclear where the CDR3 begins or ends on the DNA, so no DNA is shown, and the CDR3 is as TCRdb lists it. The chain joins TRBV9 to TRBJ2-7. The CDR3 is 12 residues long, counting both termini. Germline CDR1 is SGDLS and CDR2 is YYNGEE. The CDR3 loop reads CASSAPPQRHRT.

This chain connects TRBV29-1 to TRBJ1-2; no reliable D call. CDR1 is SQVTM, CDR2 ANQGSEA, per germline. V was cut by 3 bases and J by 1 base, with 6 bases left in between. The CDR3 contains 12 residues. Here the CDR3 DNA reads TGCAGCGTTGAGATGTTTAACTATGGCTACACCTTC. This encodes CSVEMFNYGYTF.